The clone carrying this T cell receptor beta chain was counted only a few times. Antigen unknown. Germline-derived CDR1 and CDR2 are SGHVS and FNYEAQ. The CDR3 loop spans 15 amino acids. Trimming cost V 5 bases and J 3 bases; bases outside gene matches: 8. This entry comes from a study of response to subunit inactivated influenza vaccine. Study-wide findings and caveats: After each seasonal influenza vaccination, few new T cells are recruited, the authors suggested.

Via MiXCR, TCRdb re-called the RT-PCR reads, giving one row per CDR3 protein. Altogether approximately 530,000 distinct CDR3 sequences are present, about 7.6% being singletons, with the ten largest covering roughly 13%. The V call is TRBV7-6, the J call TRBJ2-3, with TRBD2 matching 7 bases. The sample was PBMCs from blood, taken less than 30 months after vaccination. The clonotype comes from a man in his fifties or sixties who received an inactivated influenza vaccine. Here the CDR3 reads CASSLSGKSTDTQYF. Written as DNA, the CDR3 is TGTGCCAGCAGCCTGAGCGGGAAGTCGACAGATACGCAGTATTTT.